Listed here are 10 T cell receptor beta chains from one sample, sequenced in a study of T cells after yellow fever vaccination. TCRdb ran MiXCR on the 5' RACE reads and lists one entry per CDR3 protein. The sample has about 340,000 distinct CDR3 sequences; 3% to 4.5% are singletons. Sequenced material: PBMCs, taken 5 days after the yellow fever booster vaccination. These receptors all stem from a man between 18 and 29 years old who received the YFV17D yellow fever vaccine.

This clonotype was recorded at least ten times. The chain carries TRBV7-2 and TRBJ2-2; D is perhaps TRBD1 (6 bases). Germline V gene data show CDR1 as SGHTA and CDR2 as FQGNSA. V was clipped by 0 bases and J by 5 bases, with 13 bases between them. CDR3 length: 16 residues. The CDR3 DNA reads TGTGCCAGCAGCTTAGCGGCGCCAGGGGTAACCGGGGAGCTGTTTTTT. Translation gives CASSLAAPGVTGELFF. The entire variable domain, with the rest obtained from reference TRBV7-2 and TRBJ2-2, is as follows: GAGVSQSPSNKVTEKGKDVELRCDPISGHTALYWYRQSLGQGLEFLIYFQGNSAPDKSGLPSDRFSAERTGGSVSTLTIQRTQQEDSAVYLCASSLAAPGVTGELFFGEGSRLTVL.

The chain combines TRBV15 with TRBJ2-2, with TRBD1 matching over 7 bases. Germline values: CDR1 LNHNV, CDR2 YYDKDF (reference sequence). The CDR3 is made up of 15 amino acids. V was clipped by 8 bases and J by 5 bases; unmatched bases: 11. CDR3 loop: CATETETGETGELFF. Here the CDR3 DNA reads TGTGCCACCGAGACTGAAACAGGGGAGACCGGGGAGCTGTTTTTT.

V gene TRBV6-5 combines with J gene TRBJ1-1, with D possibly matching TRBD1 (5 bases). CDR3 length: 14 residues. CDR1 and CDR2 from the germline V gene are MNHEY and SVGAGI. Trimming stripped 4 bases from V and 5 bases from J, with 14 bases between. The CDR3, as DNA: TGTGCCAGCAGTTCTTCCAGGGCGGGGACTGAAGCTTTCTTT. This encodes CASSSSRAGTEAFF.

V is TRBV20-1 and J is TRBJ1-2, with a tentative D call TRBD1 (6 bases). Germline CDR1 is DFQATT and CDR2 is SNEGSKA (reference sequence). This CDR3 is built from 11 residues. Trimming cost V 7 bases and J 5 bases, with 11 bases left between them. The CDR3 DNA sequence: TGCAGTGGAACAGGGACGTATGGCTACACCTTC. Its translation is CSGTGTYGYTF.

This clonotype was observed at least ten times. The chain employs TRBV18 and TRBJ2-7; D is possibly TRBD1 (5 bases). CDR3 length: 14 amino acids. Germline lookup yields CDR1 KGHSH and CDR2 LQKENI. Deletions cut 0 bases from V and 4 bases from J, with 10 bases between. The CDR3 reads CASSPPGAGYEQYV. The CDR3 coding sequence is TGTGCCAGCTCACCACCAGGGGCTGGTTACGAGCAGTACGTC.

This clonotype was recorded at least ten times. This chain joins TRBV9 and TRBJ2-2; the match to TRBD1 covers 7 bases. Germline V gene lookup returns CDR1 SGDLS and CDR2 YYNGEE. Unmatched junction bases numbered 4, after V lost 4 bases and J lost 7 bases. The CDR3 is made up of 13 amino acids. CDR3 DNA sequence: TGTGCCAGCAGCTTGACAGGGTACGGGGAGCTGTTTTTT. This codes for CASSLTGYGELFF.

This chain joins TRBV4-1 and TRBJ2-4, with TRBD1 identical over 7 bases. The V gene end was trimmed by 0 bases and the J gene end by 8 bases; junction bases not matched to a gene: 4. CDR3 length: 14 amino acids. The germline gives CDR1 MGHRA, CDR2 YSYEKL. For the CDR3, the DNA is TGCGCCAGCAGCCAAGATCAGGGGGAAGACATTCAGTACTTC. Its translation is CASSQDQGEDIQYF.

The J gene is TRBJ2-7, the V gene TRBV7-6; possibly TRBD2 for D (5 bases). CDR1 and CDR2 from the germline V gene are SGHVS and FNYEAQ. The ends were cut back, 5 bases at V and 0 bases at J, with 17 bases in the middle. The CDR3 has 16 residues. In DNA, the CDR3 is TGTGCCAGCAGCCCCTACCCCCGGGGAACCTCCTACGAGCAGTACTTC. Protein: CASSPYPRGTSYEQYF. The whole variable domain, filled in from reference TRBV7-6 and TRBJ2-7, reads GAGVSQSPRYKVTKRGQDVALRCDPISGHVSLYWYRQALGQGPEFLTYFNYEAQQDKSGLPNDRFSAERPEGSISTLTIQRTEQRDSAMYRCASSPYPRGTSYEQYFGPGTRLTVT.

This clonotype was seen only a few times. J is TRBJ1-1 and V is TRBV7-2; perhaps TRBD1 as D (5 bases). CDR3 length: 13 amino acids. Germline values: CDR1 SGHTA, CDR2 FQGNSA. Deletions cut 4 bases from V and 4 bases from J, with 10 bases between. DNA for the CDR3: TGTGCCAGCAGCTCGGGGCCGCTCACTGAAGCTTTCTTT. This sequence encodes CASSSGPLTEAFF.

CDR3 loop: CAGGSGGNQETQYF. The DNA of the CDR3 is TGTGCCGGGGGTAGCGGGGGAAATCAAGAGACCCAGTACTTC. The V gene is TRBV2, the J gene TRBJ2-5; TRBD2 matches at 9 bases. The CDR3 runs to 14 residues. Per germline, CDR1 SNHLY and CDR2 FYNNEI. The V gene end was trimmed by 11 bases and the J gene end by 2 bases; junction bases not matched to a gene: 9.